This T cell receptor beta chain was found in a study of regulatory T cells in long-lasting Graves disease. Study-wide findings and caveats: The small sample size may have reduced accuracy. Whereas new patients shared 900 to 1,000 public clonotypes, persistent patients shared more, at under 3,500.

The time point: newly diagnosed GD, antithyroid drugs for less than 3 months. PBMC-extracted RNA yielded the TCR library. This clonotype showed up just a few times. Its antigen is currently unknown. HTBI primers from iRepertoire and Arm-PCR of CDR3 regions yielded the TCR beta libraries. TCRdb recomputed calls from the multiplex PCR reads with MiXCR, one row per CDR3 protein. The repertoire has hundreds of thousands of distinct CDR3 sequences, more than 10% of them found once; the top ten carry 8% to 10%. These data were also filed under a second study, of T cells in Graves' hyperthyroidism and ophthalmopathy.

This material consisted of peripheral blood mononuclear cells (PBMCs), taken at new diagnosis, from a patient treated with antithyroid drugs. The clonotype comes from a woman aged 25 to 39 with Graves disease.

The DNA of the CDR3 is TGCAGCGTTGATTTGGCGGGGCGGGAGACCCAGTACTTC. This gives the protein CSVDLAGRETQYF. The V gene is TRBV29-1, the J gene TRBJ2-5, with D tentatively TRBD2 (6 bases). Germline CDR1 reads SQVTM; CDR2 reads ANQGSEA. Trimming shortened V by 3 bases and J by 5 bases, and 13 bases separated the two germline ends. The CDR3 is made up of 13 amino acids.